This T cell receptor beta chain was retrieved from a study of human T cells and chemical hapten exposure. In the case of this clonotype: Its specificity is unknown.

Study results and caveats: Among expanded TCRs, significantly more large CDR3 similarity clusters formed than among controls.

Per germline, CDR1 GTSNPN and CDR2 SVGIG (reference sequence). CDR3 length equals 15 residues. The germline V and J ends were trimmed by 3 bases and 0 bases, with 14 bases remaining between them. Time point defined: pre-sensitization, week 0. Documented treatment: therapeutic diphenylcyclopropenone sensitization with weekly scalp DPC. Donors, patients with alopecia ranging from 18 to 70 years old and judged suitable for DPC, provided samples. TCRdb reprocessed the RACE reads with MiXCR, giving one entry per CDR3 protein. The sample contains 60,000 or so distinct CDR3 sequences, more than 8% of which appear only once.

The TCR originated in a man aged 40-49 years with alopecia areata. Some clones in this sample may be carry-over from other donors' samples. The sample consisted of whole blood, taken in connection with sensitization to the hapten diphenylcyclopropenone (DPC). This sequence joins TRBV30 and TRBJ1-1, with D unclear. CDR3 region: CAWRLGYKMNTEAFF. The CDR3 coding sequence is TGTGCCTGGAGGTTAGGTTACAAAATGAACACTGAAGCTTTCTTT.